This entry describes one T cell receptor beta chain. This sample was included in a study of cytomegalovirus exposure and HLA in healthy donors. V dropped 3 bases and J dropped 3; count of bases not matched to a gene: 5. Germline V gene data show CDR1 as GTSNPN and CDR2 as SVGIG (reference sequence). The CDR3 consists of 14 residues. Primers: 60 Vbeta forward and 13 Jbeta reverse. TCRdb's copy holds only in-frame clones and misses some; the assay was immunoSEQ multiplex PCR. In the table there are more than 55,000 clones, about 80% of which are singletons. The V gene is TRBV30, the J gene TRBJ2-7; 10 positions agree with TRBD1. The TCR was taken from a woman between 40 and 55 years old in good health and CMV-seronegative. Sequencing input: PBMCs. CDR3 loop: CAWSAGTGDYEQYF. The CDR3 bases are TGTGCCTGGAGCGCCGGGACAGGGGACTACGAGCAGTACTTC.